A single sample gave rise to the 2 T cell receptor beta chains below, sequenced in a study of beta chain features in type 1 diabetes. Expressed TCRB transcripts were sequenced, since all the RNA that had been isolated was reverse transcribed. Repertoires were generated with immunoSEQ multiplex PCR, while TCRdb's copy carries only in-frame clones and drops some. Seen here are approximately 470,000 clones, 30% observed once, and the top ten hold about 0.065%. Sequenced input: naive CD4+ T cells from blood. The source is a man in his late teens or twenties in good health.

This clone showed up just once. The chain carries TRBV5-1 and TRBJ2-1; D possibly corresponds to TRBD2 (6 bases). Per the germline V gene, CDR1 is SGHRS and CDR2 is YFSETQ. The CDR3 has 16 residues. Trimming stripped 9 bases from V and 7 bases from J, with 26 bases between. The CDR3 spells CATKSGGGDPRNEQFF. For the CDR3, the DNA is TGCGCCACCAAGTCAGGTGGCGGGGACCCGAGGAATGAGCAGTTCTTC.

This chain links TRBV7-9 with TRBJ2-5; no clear D gene. The ends were cut back, 1 base at V and 4 bases at J, with 10 bases in the middle. Germline values: CDR1 SEHNR, CDR2 FQNEAQ (reference sequence). The CDR3 covers 14 residues. CDR3 loop: CASSLDQNGETQYF. CDR3 DNA: TGTGCCAGCAGCTTAGATCAAAATGGAGAGACCCAGTACTTC.